A single sample is the source of the 27 T cell receptor beta chains below, sequenced in a study of graft-versus-host responses after intestinal transplantation. Their target antigens are unknown. The assay was immunoSEQ multiplex PCR, and TCRdb's table has in-frame clones only and misses some. This table has 90,000 to 95,000 clones, about nine tenths appearing once. The sample here was unstimulated CD8+ T cells sorted from spleen or lymph node cells, taken before intestinal transplant. The receptor source for this set is a human donor who received an intestinal transplant.

The rearrangement links TRBV6-1 to TRBJ2-5; D is undetermined. The CDR3 loop spans 12 amino acids. Trimming took off 9 bases at V and 5 bases at J, with 13 bases between the two ends. Germline V gene data show CDR1 as MNHNS and CDR2 as SASEGT. This chain's CDR3 is CARRTTLETQYF. The DNA of the CDR3 is TGTGCCAGACGGACGACACTGGAGACCCAGTACTTC.

The gene calls are TRBV29-1 and TRBJ2-3; 8 nucleotides align to TRBD2. The CDR3 has 14 amino acids. V shed 3 bases and J 3 bases; nucleotides not matched to a gene: 5. CDR1 SQVTM and CDR2 ANQGSEA come from the germline V gene. The DNA for the CDR3 is TGCAGCGTTGACTTCAGCGGGGGTACAGATACGCAGTATTTT. As protein: CSVDFSGGTDTQYF.

This chain joins TRBV5-6 and TRBJ2-5, with D unresolved. The V gene's germline CDR1 is SGHDT and CDR2 YYEEEE. CDR3 length: 12 residues. V lost 4 bases, J lost 0 bases, and 4 bases lay in between. CDR3 nucleotides: TGTGCCAGCAGCCCCGACCAAGAGACCCAGTACTTC. Its translation: CASSPDQETQYF.

The chain combines TRBV13 with TRBJ1-1; D gene ambiguous. The germline V gene encodes CDR1 PRHDT and CDR2 FYEKMQ (reference sequence). This CDR3 has 16 amino acids. V lost 4 bases and J 4 bases, leaving 19 bases between the germline ends. CDR3 sequence (DNA): TGTGCCAGCAGCTCCGGTGGGTCTAATAAGGGCACTGAAGCTTTCTTT. It yields the protein CASSSGGSNKGTEAFF.

The V call is TRBV7-6, the J call TRBJ2-3, with a weak D call TRBD1 (5 bases). The germline gives CDR1 SGHVS, CDR2 FNYEAQ. This CDR3 spans 15 amino acids. Trimming stripped 5 bases from V and 2 bases from J, with 14 bases between. CDR3 amino acids: CASSHRRDLTDTQYF. The CDR3 nucleotides read TGTGCCAGCAGCCACAGGCGAGACCTCACAGATACGCAGTATTTT.

The rearrangement joins TRBV6-5 to TRBJ2-7; possible D gene TRBD1, 6 bases. The germline gives CDR1 MNHEY, CDR2 SVGAGI. The ends were cut back, 6 bases at V and 3 bases at J, with 15 bases in the middle. This CDR3 has 14 residues. The CDR3 DNA reads as TGTGCCAGCAGCCTAAGCGGACAGTTCTACGAGCAGTACTTC. Translating gives CASSLSGQFYEQYF.

This rearrangement joins TRBV28 to TRBJ2-3, with TRBD2 matching 7 bases. CDR1 is MDHEN and CDR2 is SYDVKM in the germline V gene. After removal of 6 bases from V and 6 bases from J, the junction contained 6 bases not matched to a gene. The CDR3 extends over 13 amino acids. The CDR3 is CASSEAGDDTQYF. The DNA of the CDR3 is TGTGCCAGCAGCGAGGCGGGAGACGATACGCAGTATTTT.

This chain links TRBV6-4 with TRBJ1-2; D uncertain. Germline loops: CDR1 MRHNA, CDR2 SNTAGT. V shed 6 bases and J shed 5 bases, with 25 bases lying between them. This CDR3 is built from 17 residues. CDR3 region: CASSPSPSMVGYYGYTF. CDR3 nucleotide sequence: TGTGCCAGCAGCCCTTCCCCTTCGATGGTAGGGTATTATGGCTACACCTTC.

V and J are TRBV6-5 and TRBJ1-1; D unresolved. The V end lost 6 bases, the J end lost 0 bases, and 8 bases lay between the germline ends. Germline V gene data show CDR1 as MNHEY and CDR2 as SVGAGI. This CDR3 comprises 13 residues. The CDR3 loop reads CASRKMVNTEAFF. The CDR3 DNA follows: TGTGCCAGCAGGAAGATGGTGAACACTGAAGCTTTCTTT.

The chain combines TRBV7-6 with TRBJ2-5; D possibly corresponds to TRBD1 (5 bases). CDR1 is SGHVS, CDR2 FNYEAQ, per germline. With 1 base removed from V and 2 bases from J, the gap between germline ends came to 11 bases. The CDR3 has 15 amino acids. The CDR3 sequence is CASSLDDRVQETQYF. In DNA, the CDR3 is TGTGCCAGCAGCTTAGACGACAGAGTTCAAGAGACCCAGTACTTC.

In DNA, the CDR3 is TGTGCCAGCAGGGGACAGGAGGAGACCCAGTACTTC. This codes for CASRGQEETQYF. This chain uses TRBV2 with TRBJ2-5, with 8 bases that match TRBD1. V shed 6 bases, J shed 5 bases, and the junction held 2 bases outside the gene matches. Germline values: CDR1 SNHLY, CDR2 FYNNEI. The CDR3 is 12 residues long.

This clone has a single count. V and J are TRBV15 and TRBJ1-5; a weak D match, TRBD1 (6 bases). Germline values: CDR1 LNHNV, CDR2 YYDKDF (reference sequence). V was pared by 3 bases and J by 10 bases, with 10 bases between. The CDR3 runs to 12 residues. CDR3 amino acids: CATSRTGDPQHF. The CDR3 DNA reads TGTGCCACCAGCAGGACAGGCGATCCCCAGCATTTT.

The chain employs TRBV29-1 and TRBJ2-6; D gene unclear. V dropped 3 bases and J dropped 0 bases, with 6 bases sitting between them. This CDR3 spans 14 amino acids. Germline V gives CDR1 SQVTM, CDR2 ANQGSEA. The CDR3 DNA sequence: TGCAGCGTTGAGTATCTCTCTGGGGCCAACGTCCTGACTTTC. Its protein product is CSVEYLSGANVLTF.

The V and J genes are TRBV25-1 and TRBJ2-1, with 7 bases matching TRBD1. Germline CDR1 is MGHDK and CDR2 is SYGVNS. The CDR3 extends over 12 amino acids. V gave up 4 bases and J gave up 9 bases; unmatched junction bases: 3. As DNA, the CDR3 is TGTGCCAGCAGTGTAGGGGGCACTGAGCAGTTCTTC. Its protein is CASSVGGTEQFF.

Of note for this clone: The same CDR3 also results from other DNA sequences found in this sample. The gene calls are TRBV5-6 and TRBJ2-7; D may be TRBD1 or TRBD2 (6 bases each). CDR1 and CDR2 (germline): SGHDT, YYEEEE. Trimming cost V 1 base and J 4 bases, with 24 bases left between them. The CDR3 sequence is 18 residues long. The CDR3: CASSLMGGGTPNIYEQYF. The DNA of the CDR3 is TGTGCCAGCAGCTTGATGGGGGGCGGGACACCTAATATTTACGAGCAGTACTTC.

This clone was recorded once. The gene calls are TRBV7-7 and TRBJ2-1; D is perhaps TRBD2 (5 bases). CDR3 length: 13 residues. Trimming stripped 5 bases from V and 9 bases from J, with 14 bases between. CDR1 and CDR2 (germline): SSHAT, FNYEAQ (reference sequence). This CDR3 is CASSLADGGEQFF. The CDR3 coding sequence is TGTGCCAGCAGCCTCGCGGACGGAGGTGAGCAGTTCTTC.

This sequence joins TRBV27 and TRBJ1-6, with a tentative D call TRBD1 (5 bases). V lost 6 bases, J lost 10 bases, and 16 bases lay in between. This CDR3 comprises 14 residues. Germline values: CDR1 MNHEY, CDR2 SMNVEV (reference sequence). This CDR3 reads CASRTGTTASPLHF. CDR3 nucleotide sequence: TGTGCCAGCAGAACCGGGACCACGGCCTCACCCCTCCACTTT.

The J gene is TRBJ1-5, the V gene TRBV25-1, with D unclear. Between the trimmed V and J ends, which lost 11 bases and 1 base, there was a span of 12 bases. Germline CDR1 and CDR2: MGHDK and SYGVNS. This CDR3 contains 13 residues. The CDR3 protein is CAPRRISNQPQHF. CDR3 coding DNA: TGTGCCCCCCGCAGGATAAGCAATCAGCCCCAGCATTTT. The complete variable domain, with remaining parts taken from reference TRBV25-1 and TRBJ1-5, reads EADIYQTPRYLVIGTGKKITLECSQTMGHDKMYWYQQDPGMELHLIHYSYGVNSTEKGDLSSESTVSRIRTEHFPLTLESARPSHTSQYLCAPRRISNQPQHFGDGTRLSIL.

This chain links TRBV13 with TRBJ2-5; TRBD2 matches at 13 bases. Trimming at V came to 4 bases and at J to 11 bases, leaving 10 bases not matched to a gene. Germline V CDR1 and CDR2: PRHDT, FYEKMQ (reference sequence). The CDR3 totals 15 residues. The CDR3 bases are TGTGCCAGCAGCTCAGGACTAGCGGGAGTAGGGGAGCAGTACTTC. Translated, it gives CASSSGLAGVGEQYF. Filled out from reference TRBV13 and TRBJ2-5, the complete variable domain reads AAGVIQSPRHLIKEKRETATLKCYPIPRHDTVYWYQQGPGQDPQFLISFYEKMQSDKGSIPDRFSAQQFSDYHSELNMSSLELGDSALYFCASSSGLAGVGEQYFGPGTRLLVL.

The chain combines TRBV27 with TRBJ1-2, with D hard to call. Between the trimmed V and J ends, which lost 4 bases and 5 bases, there was a span of 8 bases. Germline assignment: CDR1 MNHEY and CDR2 SMNVEV (reference sequence). The CDR3 is made up of 12 amino acids. CDR3 sequence: CASSWDVYGYTF. Here the CDR3 DNA reads TGTGCCAGCAGTTGGGATGTTTATGGCTACACCTTC.

This chain connects TRBV30 to TRBJ2-7, with 10 nucleotides matching TRBD2. The CDR3 length is 15 residues. Germline V gene lookup returns CDR1 GTSNPN and CDR2 SVGIG (reference sequence). After removal of 8 bases from V and 1 base from J, the junction contained 11 bases not matched to a gene. The CDR3: CAVLGTSELSYEQYF. CDR3 DNA: TGTGCCGTCCTGGGGACTAGCGAACTTTCCTACGAGCAGTACTTC.

J is TRBJ2-7 and V is TRBV2; no clear D. Trimming stripped 5 bases from V and 2 bases from J, with 7 bases between. The CDR3 extends over 12 amino acids. CDR1 SNHLY and CDR2 FYNNEI come from the germline V gene. The CDR3 nucleotides read TGTGCCAGCAGTACAGACACCTACGAGCAGTACTTC. This translates into CASSTDTYEQYF.

The V call is TRBV5-6, the J call TRBJ1-1; TRBD1 matches at 10 bases. Germline loops: CDR1 SGHDT, CDR2 YYEEEE. The CDR3 spans 14 residues. V gave up 2 bases and J gave up 11 bases; unmatched junction bases: 9. The CDR3 nucleotides are TGTGCCAGCAGCTTTGGGACAGGGGAATGGCGGGCTTTCTTT. This sequence encodes CASSFGTGEWRAFF.

This chain joins TRBV10-1 and TRBJ2-2, with D perhaps matching TRBD2 (6 bases). The V and J ends lost 4 bases and 4 bases respectively, with 13 bases between them. Germline lookup yields CDR1 WNHNN and CDR2 SYGVQD (reference sequence). The CDR3 contains 15 residues. CDR3 DNA sequence: TGCGCCAGCAGTGGGGGACTTTCGGGCACCGGGGAGCTGTTTTTT. This translates into CASSGGLSGTGELFF.

V gene TRBV27 combines with J gene TRBJ2-7; TRBD1 might be the D (6 bases). Germline CDR1 reads MNHEY; CDR2 reads SMNVEV (reference sequence). The CDR3 has 15 amino acids. Trimming cost V 3 bases and J 3 bases, with 15 bases left between them. CDR3 amino acids: CASSLSRDTNYEQYF. CDR3 bases: TGTGCCAGCAGTTTGAGCCGGGACACGAACTACGAGCAGTACTTC.

V gene TRBV6-5 combines with J gene TRBJ2-7; no clear D. The germline V gene encodes CDR1 MNHEY and CDR2 SVGAGI. The CDR3 runs 12 residues. Between the trimmed V and J ends, which lost 6 bases and 3 bases, there was a span of 9 bases. For the CDR3, the DNA is TGTGCCAGCAGGAGTCGCCTCTACGAGCAGTACTTC. As protein: CASRSRLYEQYF.

This clone was observed a few times. The chain links TRBV6-1 to TRBJ2-3; possible D gene TRBD1, 5 bases. CDR3 size: 15 residues. V was clipped by 4 bases and J by 2 bases, with 13 bases between them. CDR1 and CDR2 from the germline V gene are MNHNS and SASEGT. CDR3 loop: CASSARQLLTDTQYF. The DNA of the CDR3 is TGTGCCAGCAGTGCCAGACAGCTACTCACAGATACGCAGTATTTT.